This entry features one T cell receptor (beta chain) sequence. Its antigen is as yet unknown. The data are from a study of monozygotic twins with inflammatory bowel disease. Broader study findings: Repertoires of patients may have been made more variable by differing immunosuppressive treatments. Especially with disease activity, IBD patients shared fewer clonotypes with others than healthy twins did. Nothing supported a single strong signal or clonotype that was associated with IBD.

Added by template switching were UMIs that each held a 6-nucleotide sample barcode. TCRdb reprocessed the 5' RACE reads and reports one entry per CDR3 protein, with no DNA. With about 99,000 distinct CDR3 sequences in the sample, the ten largest clones hold under 2.5%. The CDR3 is 11 amino acids. Germline V gene data show CDR1 as SGHRS and CDR2 as YFSETQ. This chain connects TRBV5-1 to TRBJ2-7; TCRdb picks TRBD1, but there is no DNA to check that call. The specimen sequenced was blood. The TCR originated in a human donor with ulcerative colitis or Crohn's disease, or a healthy co-twin of an affected twin (not recorded which). The CDR3 region is CASSLTGLQYF.